Below, one T cell receptor beta chain is given with its context. The CDR3 has 14 residues. V dropped 6 bases and J dropped 5; count of bases not matched to a gene: 6. With a J-beta primer mix and a sample-barcoded 5' primer, a second PCR ran about 6 to 11 cycles. TCRdb itself ran the 5' RACE reads through MiXCR, one entry per CDR3 protein. The sample consists of approximately 1,000,000 distinct CDR3 sequences, roughly two fifths of them appearing once. These data originate in a study of blood T cells in healthy people across ages. The chain has TRBV12-3 or TRBV12-4 and TRBJ2-1; TRBD1 matches 8 bases. The sample taken for sequencing was blood. This receptor was obtained from a man aged 18 to 29 in good health. The CDR3 DNA is TGTGCCAGCAGCGTACAGGGGGGAGACAATGAGCAGTTCTTC. Translation gives CASSVQGGDNEQFF.